What follows describes a single TCR beta chain. This clonotype has just a few counts. It lacks a known antigen. No quality values exist for individual bases; no much larger clone is one base distant. The data derive from a study of early T cells in non-severe SARS-CoV-2 infection (dated by TCRdb to the early 2020s). In terms of the full investigation: Bulk RNA from unsorted whole blood was used for TCR sequencing, so alpha and beta chains could not be paired.

Summary of the overall study and its limitations: Matching against VDJdb was skewed toward anti-spike CD8 responses, likely underestimated virus-specific expansions, and missed private and CD4 specificities.

Set within a cohort of healthcare workers in London, UK, this nested case-control study involved weekly PCR testing of nasopharyngeal swabs along with blood sampling. Healthcare workers were enrolled in the week of the UK lockdown, from 23 to 31 March 2020, and were followed every week for up to roughly 15 weeks. Trimming accounts for 1 base at V and 0 bases at J, while the number of junction bases matched to no gene is 0. Reading from cysteine to phenylalanine, the CDR3 counts 14 amino acids. The CDR3 DNA has 42 bases and is translated from base 1. Based on the germline V gene (reference sequence), the CDR1 and CDR2 sequences are DFQATT and SNEGSKA. Libraries were constructed by 5' RACE. Reads for this sample came from a NextSeq 500. In the TCR library protocol, unique molecular identifiers were attached to individual cDNA molecules to correct for PCR bias and sequencing error. Sequencing covered both TCR alpha and beta chains, and within each sample the abundances of alpha and beta sequences were tightly co-correlated. On the study's bioinformatics: V gene, J gene and CDR3 annotation of TCR sequences was performed with Decombinator V4. TCRs were defined as expanded if a significant change between any two time points was detected under a Poisson model with p below 0.0001. TCR abundances were normalised to the total number of TCRs sequenced in each sample and reported as counts per million. MAIT TCRs were defined by TRAV1-2 paired with TRAJ12, TRAJ20 or TRAJ33, and iNKT TCRs by TRAV10 paired with TRAJ18. VDJdb, accessed 1 November 2021, was searched for CMV, EBV and SARS-CoV-2 annotated TCRs, excluding TCRs annotated for multiple antigens. Starting from the raw public reads, TCRdb applied fastp trimming at Q25, assembled clones with MiXCR and retained in-frame beta chains. Entries that share a CDR3 protein sequence are merged under the most common genes and DNA. The V and J calls and clone size are TCRdb's, not the authors'. This sample has around 50,000 distinct CDR3 sequences in its table, and roughly 13% of those were observed once. Around 2.8% of the sample goes to the ten largest clones.

Material: whole blood. The sequence was obtained from an adult who was a healthcare worker with PCR-confirmed SARS-CoV-2 infection or an uninfected control (not recorded which). This chain is built from TRBV20-1 and TRBJ1-5, with TRBD1 identical over 7 junction bases. The CDR3 sequence is CSARGDSSNQPQHF. The DNA sequence reads TGCAGTGCTAGAGGGGACAGTAGCAATCAGCCCCAGCATTTT.